This section outlines one TCR beta chain sequence together with its context. The antigen is undetermined. This sample stems from a study of T-cell reconstitution after alpha-beta-depleted transplantation in children. Study observations and caveats: Several hundred rapidly expanded clones from non-depleted graft cells reportedly supplied alpha-beta T cells about two months post-transplant.

Unique molecular identifiers were used in preparing the TCRbeta library. TCRdb called the PCR reads again in MiXCR, with one record for every CDR3 protein. The sample consists of approximately 490,000 distinct CDR3 sequences, about 10% of them appearing once. There are 18 residues in the CDR3. Germline V gene sequence: CDR1 MNHNS, CDR2 SASEGT. J was trimmed by 6 bases and V by 6 bases; bases with no gene match: 17. The sequenced sample was PBMCs, obtained before TCRalphabeta/CD19-depleted stem cell transplant. This rearrangement joins TRBV6-1 to TRBJ2-2; 9 nucleotides line up with TRBD1. The TCR sequence derives from a child aged 2 to 10 with inherited bone marrow failure, due to receive a stem cell transplant. The CDR3 here is CASSMVAPGQGISGELFF. For the CDR3, the DNA is TGTGCCAGCAGCATGGTTGCTCCGGGACAGGGTATCTCCGGGGAGCTGTTTTTT.